A single sample is the source of the 21 T cell receptor beta chains below, sequenced in a study of cytomegalovirus exposure and HLA in healthy donors. Use of 60 Vbeta and 13 Jbeta primers characterized the PCR. Method: immunoSEQ multiplex PCR; TCRdb's copy keeps in-frame clones and lacks some. Among 90,000 to 130,000 clones listed, about 70% were seen once. Source material: PBMCs. These receptors were taken from a man aged 25-40 years in good health and CMV-seropositive.

J is TRBJ2-5 and V is TRBV4-1; 7 positions match TRBD1. The germline V gene has CDR1 MGHRA and CDR2 YSYEKL. The CDR3 runs 16 residues. The ends lost 2 bases at V and 1 base at J; junction bases unmatched: 7. CDR3 sequence reads: CASSQKGQLLQETQYF. The CDR3 DNA reads as TGCGCCAGCAGCCAAAAGGGACAGCTACTCCAAGAGACCCAGTACTTC.

The chain combines TRBV7-2 with TRBJ2-3, with TRBD2 matching over 7 bases. The CDR3 is made up of 14 amino acids. V was clipped by 2 bases and J by 6 bases; unmatched bases: 5. The germline CDR1 and CDR2 sequences are SGHTA and FQGNSA. The CDR3 spells CASSLTGGPDTQYF. For the CDR3, the DNA is TGTGCCAGCAGCTTAACGGGAGGCCCCGATACGCAGTATTTT.

The chain carries TRBV7-9 and TRBJ1-2, with TRBD1 as a possible D gene (5 bases). V dropped 5 bases and J dropped 4 bases, with 11 bases sitting between them. The CDR3 sequence is 13 residues long. Germline lookup yields CDR1 SEHNR and CDR2 FQNEAQ (reference sequence). DNA of the CDR3: TGTGCCAGCAGCCCAATGGGGCTCTATGGCTACACCTTC. Its protein product is CASSPMGLYGYTF.

This clone was seen more than once but under ten times. The chain has TRBV2 and TRBJ1-5; D may be TRBD1 (5 bases). CDR3 length: 13 amino acids. Germline-derived CDR1 and CDR2 are SNHLY and FYNNEI. V lost 6 bases and J lost 3, with 9 bases in between. The CDR3 here is CASSDSPNQPQHF. Written as DNA, the CDR3 is TGTGCCAGCAGCGACAGTCCCAATCAGCCCCAGCATTTT. The whole variable domain, remainder taken from reference TRBV2 and TRBJ1-5, is EPEVTQTPSHQVTQMGQEVILRCVPISNHLYFYWYRQILGQKVEFLVSFYNNEISEKSEIFDDQFSVERPDGSNFTLKIRSTKLEDSAMYFCASSDSPNQPQHFGDGTRLSIL.

J is TRBJ1-1 and V is TRBV4-1; 7 nucleotides line up with TRBD1. The V and J ends lost 0 bases and 2 bases, in that order; junction bases with no gene match: 24. Germline V gene lookup returns CDR1 MGHRA and CDR2 YSYEKL. This CDR3 is built from 22 residues. CDR3 loop: CASSQEIYEKFGQAGINTEAFF. Written as DNA, the CDR3 is TGCGCCAGCAGCCAAGAGATTTACGAGAAATTCGGACAGGCTGGAATCAACACTGAAGCTTTCTTT.

This clone was observed a handful of times. In DNA, the CDR3 is TGTGCCTGGAGTAGGGGGGGCGGGAGGGGCTACACCTTC. It yields the protein CAWSRGGGRGYTF. The rearrangement uses TRBV30 and TRBJ1-2; D may be TRBD1 (6 bases). The CDR3 is made up of 13 amino acids. Between the trimmed V and J ends, which lost 2 bases and 8 bases, there was a span of 15 bases. CDR1 is GTSNPN, CDR2 SVGIG, per germline (reference sequence).

The rearrangement uses TRBV2 and TRBJ1-2; 9 bases line up with TRBD1. Per the germline V gene, CDR1 is SNHLY and CDR2 is FYNNEI. J was trimmed by 4 bases and V by 6 bases; bases with no gene match: 6. The CDR3 extends over 14 amino acids. CDR3: CASSGTGPGYGYTF. In nucleotides, the CDR3 is TGTGCCAGCAGCGGGACAGGGCCGGGCTATGGCTACACCTTC.

This chain joins TRBV4-1 and TRBJ1-5, with a weak D call TRBD1 (6 bases). Germline CDR1 and CDR2: MGHRA and YSYEKL. The CDR3 covers 16 residues. V was clipped by 5 bases and J by 4 bases, with 18 bases between them. This CDR3 reads CASSSKERQDNQPQHF. CDR3 sequence (DNA): TGCGCCAGCAGCTCCAAGGAGAGACAGGATAATCAGCCCCAGCATTTT.

The chain carries TRBV11-3 and TRBJ2-5; D possibly corresponds to TRBD2 (5 bases). Judging by the DNA end, TRBJ2-7 fits better; the J call may be wrong. Per the germline V gene, CDR1 is SGHNT and CDR2 is YENEEA. This CDR3 contains 14 residues. CDR3 sequence reads: CASSYFGNTYEQYF. The CDR3 DNA is TGTGCCAGCAGCTACTTCGGGAATACCTACGAGCAGTACTTC.

This sequence joins TRBV2 and TRBJ2-1; tentatively, D is TRBD1 (5 bases). V was clipped by 4 bases and J by 2 bases, with 15 bases between them. The germline CDR1 and CDR2 sequences are SNHLY and FYNNEI. The CDR3 sequence is 16 residues long. In nucleotides, the CDR3 is TGTGCCAGCAGTGGCTTGACAGCCGTACCCTACAATGAGCAGTTCTTC. Residues: CASSGLTAVPYNEQFF.

V usage is TRBV27 and J usage is TRBJ1-3; D is uncertain. Germline CDR1 reads MNHEY; CDR2 reads SMNVEV (reference sequence). V was cut by 6 bases and J by 0 bases, with 6 bases left in between. The length of the CDR3 is 13 residues. CDR3 protein: CASSPSSGNTIYF. CDR3 nucleotide sequence: TGTGCCAGCAGCCCCTCCTCTGGAAACACCATATATTTT.

This clone appeared a few times. This sequence joins TRBV7-9 and TRBJ2-7; 8 bases are shared with TRBD1. Germline CDR1 SEHNR, CDR2 FQNEAQ (reference sequence). There are 13 residues in the CDR3. The J segment lost 2 bases and the V segment lost 5 bases, leaving 2 bases of the junction unmatched. CDR3 in DNA: TGTGCCAGCAGCCCCAGGGGGCCCTACGAGCAGTACTTC. Its protein is CASSPRGPYEQYF.

The count of this clone is one. This rearrangement joins TRBV6-1 to TRBJ1-6; a weak D match, TRBD1 (5 bases). Trimming removed 4 bases at V and 8 bases at J, with 18 bases between. There are 16 residues in the CDR3. Germline assignment: CDR1 MNHNS and CDR2 SASEGT. CDR3 sequence reads: CASSGQRGGIDSPLHF. The CDR3 nucleotides are TGTGCCAGCAGTGGACAAAGGGGAGGTATCGATTCACCCCTCCACTTT.

This clone was recorded only once. This chain connects TRBV27 to TRBJ2-3, with TRBD1 as a possible D gene (5 bases). This CDR3 is built from 18 residues. Germline CDR1 reads MNHEY; CDR2 reads SMNVEV (reference sequence). Trimming left V 5 bases short and J 0 bases short, with 21 bases between. DNA of the CDR3: TGTGCCAGCAGTCCTATTTACTCCGACAGCTCCAGCACAGATACGCAGTATTTT. Residues: CASSPIYSDSSSTDTQYF.

This rearrangement joins TRBV25-1 to TRBJ1-2, with 7 bases that match TRBD1. From germline, CDR1 is MGHDK and CDR2 SYGVNS. The CDR3 length is 16 residues. V was pared by 5 bases and J by 2 bases, with 11 bases of the junction left unmatched. The CDR3 spells CASSQSWGTANYGYTF. In DNA form, the CDR3 reads TGTGCCAGCAGTCAATCCTGGGGGACAGCCAACTATGGCTACACCTTC.

This clone was detected a few times. The chain couples TRBV27 to TRBJ2-2; the match to TRBD2 covers 8 bases. The V gene's germline CDR1 is MNHEY and CDR2 SMNVEV (reference sequence). The CDR3 is made up of 14 amino acids. The junction had 3 bases not matched to a gene; V was cut back by 3 bases and J by 6 bases. Here the CDR3 reads CASSFSGSSGELFF. DNA of the CDR3: TGTGCCAGCAGTTTCAGCGGGAGTTCCGGGGAGCTGTTTTTT.

The rearrangement uses TRBV4-1 and TRBJ1-4; 7 bases fit TRBD1. CDR3 length: 14 amino acids. V trimming: 3 bases; J trimming: 6 bases; junction bases outside the gene matches: 4. Germline values: CDR1 MGHRA, CDR2 YSYEKL. The CDR3 bases are TGCGCCAGCAGCCAGACAGGGTTCTATGAAAAACTGTTTTTT. Residues: CASSQTGFYEKLFF.

The rearrangement links TRBV27 to TRBJ2-7; D unresolved. This CDR3 region has 12 residues. Germline-derived CDR1 and CDR2 are MNHEY and SMNVEV (reference sequence). The V end lost 8 bases, the J end lost 0 bases, and 8 bases lay between the germline ends. CDR3 bases: TGTGCCAGCTCATCGAGCTCCTACGAGCAGTACTTC. As protein: CASSSSSYEQYF.

The chain employs TRBV5-1 and TRBJ2-2, with 10 positions matching TRBD2. V lost 7 bases to trimming and J lost 7 bases; unmatched junction nucleotides: 16. The CDR3 length is 17 residues. Germline assignment: CDR1 SGHRS and CDR2 YFSETQ. The CDR3 is CASAPLLLAGVIGELFF. In DNA, the CDR3 is TGCGCCAGCGCCCCCCTCCTTCTAGCGGGAGTTATCGGGGAGCTGTTTTTT.

The chain links TRBV9 to TRBJ1-3; no reliable D call. This CDR3 contains 18 residues. V shed 4 bases and J shed 0 bases, with 20 bases lying between them. Germline V gives CDR1 SGDLS, CDR2 YYNGEE. CDR3 region: CASSPDNQTPHSGNTIYF. CDR3 nucleotides: TGTGCCAGCAGCCCCGATAATCAGACACCCCACTCTGGAAACACCATATATTTT.

The genes are TRBV14 and TRBJ1-1; unclear D gene. CDR3 length: 13 amino acids. V lost 2 bases to trimming and J lost 3 bases, with 7 bases between them. Looked up from germline, CDR1 is SGHDN and CDR2 is FVKESK. The CDR3 DNA follows: TGTGCCAGCAGCCAAATGGCTTACACTGAAGCTTTCTTT. Its protein product is CASSQMAYTEAFF.